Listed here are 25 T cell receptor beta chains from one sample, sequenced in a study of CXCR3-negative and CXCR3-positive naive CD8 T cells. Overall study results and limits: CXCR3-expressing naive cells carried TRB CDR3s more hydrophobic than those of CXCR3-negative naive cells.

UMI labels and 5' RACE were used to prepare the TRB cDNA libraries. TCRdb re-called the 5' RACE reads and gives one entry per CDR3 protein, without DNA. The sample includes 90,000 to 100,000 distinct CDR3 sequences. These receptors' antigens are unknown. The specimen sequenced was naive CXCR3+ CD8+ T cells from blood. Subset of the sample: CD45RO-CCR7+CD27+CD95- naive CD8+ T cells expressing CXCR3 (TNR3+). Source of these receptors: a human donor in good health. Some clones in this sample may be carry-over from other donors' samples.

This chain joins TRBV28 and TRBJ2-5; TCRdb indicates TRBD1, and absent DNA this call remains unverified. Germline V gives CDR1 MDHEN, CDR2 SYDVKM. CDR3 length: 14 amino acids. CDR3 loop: CASSFWTGAQTQYF.

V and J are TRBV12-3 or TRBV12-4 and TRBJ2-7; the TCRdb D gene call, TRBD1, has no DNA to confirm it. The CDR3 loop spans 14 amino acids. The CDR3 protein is CASSLPGQHYEQYF.

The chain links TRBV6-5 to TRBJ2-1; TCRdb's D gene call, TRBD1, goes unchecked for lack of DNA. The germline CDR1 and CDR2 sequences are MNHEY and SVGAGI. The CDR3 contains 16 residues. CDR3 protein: CASSVTQGSSYNEQFF.

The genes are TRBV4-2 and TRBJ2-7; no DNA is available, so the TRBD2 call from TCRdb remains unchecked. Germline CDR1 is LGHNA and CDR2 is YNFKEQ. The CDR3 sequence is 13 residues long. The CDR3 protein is CASSPPSPYEQYF.

CDR3 amino acids: CASSLSYGQVNQPQHF. V and J are TRBV12-3 or TRBV12-4 and TRBJ1-5; the D call from TCRdb, TRBD1, cannot be confirmed without DNA. The CDR3 sequence is 16 residues long.

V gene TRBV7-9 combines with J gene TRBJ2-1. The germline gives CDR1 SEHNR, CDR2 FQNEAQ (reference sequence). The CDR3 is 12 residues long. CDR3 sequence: CASSLAVWEQFF.

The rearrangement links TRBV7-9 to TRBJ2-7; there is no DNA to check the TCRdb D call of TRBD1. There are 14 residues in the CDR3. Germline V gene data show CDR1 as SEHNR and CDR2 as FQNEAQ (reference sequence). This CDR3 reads CARSPPGREYEQYF.

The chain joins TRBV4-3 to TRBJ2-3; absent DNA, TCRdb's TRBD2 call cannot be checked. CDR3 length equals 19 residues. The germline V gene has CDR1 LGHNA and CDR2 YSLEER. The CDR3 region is CASSSIHIAGGPGTDTQYF.

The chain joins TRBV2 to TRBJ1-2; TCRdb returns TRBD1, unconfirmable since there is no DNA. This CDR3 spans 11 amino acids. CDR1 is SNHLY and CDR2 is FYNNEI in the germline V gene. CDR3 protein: CANQGGSGYTF.

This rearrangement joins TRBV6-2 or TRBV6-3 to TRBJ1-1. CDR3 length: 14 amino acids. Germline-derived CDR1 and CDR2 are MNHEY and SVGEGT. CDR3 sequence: CASSYYSTNTEAFF.

CDR3: CASSWVGQGPLDEQFF. The V and J genes are TRBV6-2 or TRBV6-3 and TRBJ2-1; no DNA is available, so the TRBD1 call from TCRdb remains unchecked. Looked up from germline, CDR1 is MNHEY and CDR2 is SVGEGT. The CDR3 covers 16 residues.

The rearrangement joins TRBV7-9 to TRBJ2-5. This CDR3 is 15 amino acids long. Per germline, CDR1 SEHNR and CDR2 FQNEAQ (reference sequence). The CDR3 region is CASSLAFTGQETQYF.

This chain's CDR3 is CASSQKLGTPDEQYF. This sequence joins TRBV5-1 and TRBJ2-7; as DNA is missing, the TRBD1 call by TCRdb cannot be tested. CDR1 and CDR2 from the germline V gene are SGHRS and YFSETQ. There are 15 residues in the CDR3. Supplemented by reference TRBV5-1 and TRBJ2-7, the full variable domain reads KAGVTQTPRYLIKTRGQQVTLSCSPISGHRSVSWYQQTPGQGLQFLFEYFSETQRNKGNFPGRFSGRQFSNSRSEMNVSTLELGDSALYLCASSQKLGTPDEQYFGPGTRLTVT.

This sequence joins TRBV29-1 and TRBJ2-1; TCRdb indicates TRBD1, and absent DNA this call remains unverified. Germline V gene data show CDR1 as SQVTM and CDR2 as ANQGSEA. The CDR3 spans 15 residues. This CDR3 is CSVEARDRAYNEQFF.

This CDR3 is CASSLLGGGASEQFF. This chain links TRBV7-8 with TRBJ2-1; TCRdb names TRBD2, which stays unverified in the absence of DNA. The CDR3 is 15 residues long. From germline, CDR1 is SGHVS and CDR2 FQNEAQ.

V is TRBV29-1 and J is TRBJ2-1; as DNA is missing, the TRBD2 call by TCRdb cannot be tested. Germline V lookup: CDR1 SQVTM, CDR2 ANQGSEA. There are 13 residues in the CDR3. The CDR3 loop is CSVEGGRTFIQFF.

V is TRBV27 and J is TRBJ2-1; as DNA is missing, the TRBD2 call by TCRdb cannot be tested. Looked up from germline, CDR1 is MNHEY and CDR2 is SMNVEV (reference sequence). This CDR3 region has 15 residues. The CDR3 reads CASRQTLLPYNEQFF.

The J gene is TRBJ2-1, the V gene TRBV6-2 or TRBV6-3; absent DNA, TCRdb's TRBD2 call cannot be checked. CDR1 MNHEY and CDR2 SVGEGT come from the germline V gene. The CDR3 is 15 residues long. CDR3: CASSYFASGYNEQFF.

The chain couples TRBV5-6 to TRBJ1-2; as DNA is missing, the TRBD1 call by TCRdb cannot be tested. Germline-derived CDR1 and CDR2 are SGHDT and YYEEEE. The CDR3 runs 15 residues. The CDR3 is CASSLRQGTNYGYTF.

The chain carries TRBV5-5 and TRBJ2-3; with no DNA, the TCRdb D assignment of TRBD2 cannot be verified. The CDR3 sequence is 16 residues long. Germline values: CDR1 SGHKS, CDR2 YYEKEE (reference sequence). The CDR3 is CASSWDSGGSTDTQYF.

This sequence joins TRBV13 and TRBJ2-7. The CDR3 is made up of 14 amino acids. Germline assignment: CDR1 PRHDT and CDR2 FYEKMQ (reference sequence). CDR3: CASSLQFPSYEQYF.

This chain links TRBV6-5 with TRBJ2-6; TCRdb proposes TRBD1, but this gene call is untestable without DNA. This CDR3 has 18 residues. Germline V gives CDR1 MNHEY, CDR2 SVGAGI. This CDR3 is CASTLRTGTDSGANVLTF.

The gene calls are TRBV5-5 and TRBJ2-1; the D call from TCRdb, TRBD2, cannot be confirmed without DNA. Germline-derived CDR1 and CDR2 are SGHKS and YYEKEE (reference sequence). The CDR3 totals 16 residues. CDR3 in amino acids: CASSPTGLAVYNEQFF.

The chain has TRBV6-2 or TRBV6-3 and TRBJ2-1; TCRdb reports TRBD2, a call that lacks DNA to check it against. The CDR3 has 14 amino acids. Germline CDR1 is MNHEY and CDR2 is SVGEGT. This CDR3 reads CASSPSTSIHEQFF.

The CDR3 protein is CASSSLAHIGTGHGYTF. The genes are TRBV7-3 and TRBJ1-2; TCRdb lists TRBD1, though no DNA is available to test this call. The CDR3 loop spans 17 amino acids. The germline CDR1 and CDR2 sequences are SGHTA and FQGTGA.